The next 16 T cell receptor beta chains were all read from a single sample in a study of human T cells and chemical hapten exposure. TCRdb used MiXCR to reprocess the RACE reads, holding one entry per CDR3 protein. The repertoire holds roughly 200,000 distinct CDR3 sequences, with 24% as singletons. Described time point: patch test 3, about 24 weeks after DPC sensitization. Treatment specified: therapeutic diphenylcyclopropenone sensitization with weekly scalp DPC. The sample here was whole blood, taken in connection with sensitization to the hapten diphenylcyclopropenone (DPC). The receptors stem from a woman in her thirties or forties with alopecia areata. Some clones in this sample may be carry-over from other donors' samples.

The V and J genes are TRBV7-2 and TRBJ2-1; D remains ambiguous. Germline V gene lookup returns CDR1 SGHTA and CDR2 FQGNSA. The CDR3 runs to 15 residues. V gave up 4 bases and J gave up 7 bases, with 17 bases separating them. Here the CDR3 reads CASSSDRVVRNEQFF. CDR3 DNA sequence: TGTGCCAGCAGCTCAGATCGGGTGGTCCGTAATGAGCAGTTCTTC.

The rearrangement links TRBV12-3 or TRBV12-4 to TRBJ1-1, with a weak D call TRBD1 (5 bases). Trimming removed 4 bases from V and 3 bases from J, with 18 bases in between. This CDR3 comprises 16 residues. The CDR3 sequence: CASSSSRLLRDTEAFF. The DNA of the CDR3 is TGTGCCAGCAGTTCCTCAAGGCTCCTCAGGGACACTGAAGCTTTCTTT.

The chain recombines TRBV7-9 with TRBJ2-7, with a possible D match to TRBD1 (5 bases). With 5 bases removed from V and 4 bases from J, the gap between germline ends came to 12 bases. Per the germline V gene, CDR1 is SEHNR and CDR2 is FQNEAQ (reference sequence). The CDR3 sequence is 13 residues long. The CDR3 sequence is CASSPTQEYEQYF. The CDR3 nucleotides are TGTGCCAGCAGCCCAACACAGGAGTACGAGCAGTACTTC.

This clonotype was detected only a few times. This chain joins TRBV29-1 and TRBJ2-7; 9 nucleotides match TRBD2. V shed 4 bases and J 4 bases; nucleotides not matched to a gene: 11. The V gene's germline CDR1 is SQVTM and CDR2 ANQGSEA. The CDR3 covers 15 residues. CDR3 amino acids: CSVAKGVAGVYEQYF. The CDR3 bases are TGCAGCGTTGCTAAGGGAGTAGCGGGAGTGTACGAGCAGTACTTC.

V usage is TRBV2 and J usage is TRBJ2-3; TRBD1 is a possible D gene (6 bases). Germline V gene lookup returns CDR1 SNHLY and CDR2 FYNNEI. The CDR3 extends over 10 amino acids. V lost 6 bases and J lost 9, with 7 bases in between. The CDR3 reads CASRGATQYF. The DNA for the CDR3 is TGTGCCAGCAGGGGGGCGACGCAGTATTTT.

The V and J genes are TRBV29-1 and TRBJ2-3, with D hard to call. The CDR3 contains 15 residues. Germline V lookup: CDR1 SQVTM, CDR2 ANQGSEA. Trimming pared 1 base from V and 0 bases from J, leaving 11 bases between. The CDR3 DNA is TGCAGCGTTGAAGTATTTACAGAGAGCACAGATACGCAGTATTTT. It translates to CSVEVFTESTDTQYF.

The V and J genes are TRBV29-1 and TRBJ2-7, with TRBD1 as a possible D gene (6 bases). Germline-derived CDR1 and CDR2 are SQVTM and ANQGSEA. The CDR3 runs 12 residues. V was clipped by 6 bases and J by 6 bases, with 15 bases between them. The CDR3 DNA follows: TGCAGCGTGACATCAGGGGTCCCCGAGCAGTACTTC. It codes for CSVTSGVPEQYF.

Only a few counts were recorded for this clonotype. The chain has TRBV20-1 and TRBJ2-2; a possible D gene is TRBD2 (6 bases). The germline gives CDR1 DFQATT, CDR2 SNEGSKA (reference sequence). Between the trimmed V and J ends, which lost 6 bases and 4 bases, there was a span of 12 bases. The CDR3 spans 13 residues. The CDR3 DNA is TGCAGTGCCGGCGGGGTGAGCACCGGGGAGCTGTTTTTT. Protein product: CSAGGVSTGELFF.

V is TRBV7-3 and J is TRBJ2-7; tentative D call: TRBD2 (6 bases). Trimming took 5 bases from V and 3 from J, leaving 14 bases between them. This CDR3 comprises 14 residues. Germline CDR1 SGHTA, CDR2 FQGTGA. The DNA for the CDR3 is TGTGCCAGCAGCCCAAATAGCGGCAGCTACGAGCAGTACTTC. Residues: CASSPNSGSYEQYF.

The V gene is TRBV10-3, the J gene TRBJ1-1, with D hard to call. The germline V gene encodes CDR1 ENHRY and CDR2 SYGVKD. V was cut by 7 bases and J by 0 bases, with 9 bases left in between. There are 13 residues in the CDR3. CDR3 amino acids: CAITANLNTEAFF. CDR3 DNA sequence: TGTGCCATCACCGCTAATTTGAACACTGAAGCTTTCTTT.

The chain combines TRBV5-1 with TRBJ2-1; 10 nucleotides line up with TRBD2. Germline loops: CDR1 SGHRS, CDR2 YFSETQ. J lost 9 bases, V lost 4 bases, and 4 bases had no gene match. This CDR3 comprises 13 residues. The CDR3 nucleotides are TGCGCCAGCAGCCAAGCGGGAGGGGTTGAGCAGTTCTTC. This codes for CASSQAGGVEQFF.

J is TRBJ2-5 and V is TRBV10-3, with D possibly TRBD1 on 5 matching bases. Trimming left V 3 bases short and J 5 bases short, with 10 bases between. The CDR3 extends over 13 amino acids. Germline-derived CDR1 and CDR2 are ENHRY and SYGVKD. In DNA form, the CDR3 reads TGTGCCATCAGTGACAGGGTCTCGGAGACCCAGTACTTC. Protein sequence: CAISDRVSETQYF.

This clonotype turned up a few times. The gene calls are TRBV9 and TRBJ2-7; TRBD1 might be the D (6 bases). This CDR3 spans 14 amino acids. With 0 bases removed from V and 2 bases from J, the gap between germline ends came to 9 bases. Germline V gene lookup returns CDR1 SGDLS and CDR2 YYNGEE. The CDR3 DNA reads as TGTGCCAGCAGCGTAGGAGGGGGTACCTACGAGCAGTACTTC. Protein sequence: CASSVGGGTYEQYF.

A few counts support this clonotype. The CDR3 reads CASSPRRGQGTDTQYF. The DNA for the CDR3 is TGTGCCAGCAGCCCACGCAGGGGGCAGGGCACAGATACGCAGTATTTT. The chain joins TRBV7-2 to TRBJ2-3; 8 bases are a match to TRBD1. This CDR3 has 16 amino acids. J was trimmed by 1 base and V by 5 bases; bases with no gene match: 8. Germline V gene sequence: CDR1 SGHTA, CDR2 FQGNSA.

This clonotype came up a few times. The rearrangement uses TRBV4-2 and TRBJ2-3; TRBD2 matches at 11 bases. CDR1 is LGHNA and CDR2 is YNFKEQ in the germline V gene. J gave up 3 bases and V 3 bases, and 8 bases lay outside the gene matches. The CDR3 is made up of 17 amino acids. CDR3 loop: CASSQALAGGGTDTQYF. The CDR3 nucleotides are TGTGCCAGCAGCCAGGCATTAGCGGGAGGGGGTACAGATACGCAGTATTTT.

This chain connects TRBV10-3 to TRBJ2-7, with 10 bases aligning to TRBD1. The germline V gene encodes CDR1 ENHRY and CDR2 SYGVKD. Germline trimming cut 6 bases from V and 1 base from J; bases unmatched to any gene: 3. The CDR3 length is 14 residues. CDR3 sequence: CAIRGDRGSYEQYF. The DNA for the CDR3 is TGTGCCATCAGGGGGGACAGGGGATCCTACGAGCAGTACTTC.